The rows below give T cell receptor beta chains drawn from one sample of a study of CD8 T cells in ankylosing spondylitis. From the 5' RACE reads, TCRdb called clonotypes with MiXCR, one entry per CDR3 protein. The repertoire includes over 110,000 distinct CDR3 sequences, roughly 8.8% of them detected once, and 6% to 8% sits in the top ten. Sequences were obtained from synovial fluid, either unsorted or a sorted T cell fraction (not recorded which). These receptors all stem from a male donor with ankylosing spondylitis. The CDR3 runs from the conserved cysteine through the conserved F or W. The order of the fields is J gene, D gene, clone size, V gene, CDR3 DNA, CDR3 protein. D genes are given only for firm matches. Expanded clones are given a class, and other clones once, few, many or no size at all.

j_call: TRBJ2-1
d_call: .
clone_size: few
v_call: TRBV12-5
cdr3_nt: TGTGCTAGTGGTTTAGCCGGGGCACGGGAGCAGTTCTTC
cdr3_aa: CASGLAGAREQFF

j_call: TRBJ1-1
d_call: .
clone_size: many
v_call: TRBV9
cdr3_nt: TGTGCCAGCAGCTTGGGCTCCACTGAAGCTTTCTTT
cdr3_aa: CASSLGSTEAFF

j_call: TRBJ2-6
d_call: .
clone_size: .
v_call: TRBV6-5
cdr3_nt: TGTGCCAGCAGTTACGGGGGTGGCTCTGGGGCCAACGTCCTGACTTTC
cdr3_aa: CASSYGGGSGANVLTF

j_call: TRBJ1-2
d_call: .
clone_size: few
v_call: TRBV6-2/TRBV6-3
cdr3_nt: TGTGCCAGCAGTTCCCTCCAACAGAACCTCTATGGCTACACCTTC
cdr3_aa: CASSSLQQNLYGYTF

j_call: TRBJ2-5
d_call: TRBD2
clone_size: many
v_call: TRBV6-2/TRBV6-3
cdr3_nt: TGTGCCAGCACCGATGGAGGGAGGGGTGATGGAGAGACCCAGTACTTC
cdr3_aa: CASTDGGRGDGETQYF

j_call: TRBJ2-5
d_call: .
clone_size: few
v_call: TRBV20-1
cdr3_nt: TGCAGTGCTCCTCAAGAAGTCCCAGAGACCCAGTACTTC
cdr3_aa: CSAPQEVPETQYF

j_call: TRBJ2-2
d_call: .
clone_size: few
v_call: TRBV24-1
cdr3_nt: TGTGCCACCAATGTAGGGTTTAACACCGGGGAGCTGTTTTTT
cdr3_aa: CATNVGFNTGELFF

j_call: TRBJ2-2
d_call: .
clone_size: few
v_call: TRBV5-6
cdr3_nt: TGTGCCAGCAGCTTGAGATCCACCGGGGAGCTGTTTTTT
cdr3_aa: CASSLRSTGELFF

j_call: TRBJ1-1
d_call: TRBD1
clone_size: many
v_call: TRBV10-3
cdr3_nt: TGTGCCATTTCCGACAGGGGAATTATGAACACTGAAGCTTTCTTT
cdr3_aa: CAISDRGIMNTEAFF

j_call: TRBJ2-7
d_call: .
clone_size: .
v_call: TRBV7-9
cdr3_nt: TGTGCCAGCAGCTTGTCTCCGGATGGGGGAAACGAGCAGTACTTC
cdr3_aa: CASSLSPDGGNEQYF

j_call: TRBJ1-2
d_call: .
clone_size: .
v_call: TRBV4-3
cdr3_nt: TGCGCCAGCAGCCAAGATCCCGCAGGGGTCTCATATGGCTACACCTTC
cdr3_aa: CASSQDPAGVSYGYTF

j_call: TRBJ2-5
d_call: TRBD1
clone_size: few
v_call: TRBV6-2/TRBV6-3
cdr3_nt: TGTGCCAGCAGATCCCACAGGGGAAGTGAGACCCAGTACTTC
cdr3_aa: CASRSHRGSETQYF

j_call: TRBJ2-1
d_call: TRBD2
clone_size: .
v_call: TRBV29-1
cdr3_nt: TGCAGCGTTATCCGCAGCGGGAGCTTATCGAGCTCCTACAATGAGCAGTTCTTC
cdr3_aa: CSVIRSGSLSSSYNEQFF

j_call: TRBJ2-1
d_call: .
clone_size: many
v_call: TRBV6-1
cdr3_nt: TGTGCCAGCAGCCTGGGACGATTCAATGAGCAGTTCTTC
cdr3_aa: CASSLGRFNEQFF

j_call: TRBJ1-5
d_call: .
clone_size: many
v_call: TRBV5-6
cdr3_nt: TGTGCCAGCAGCTTTCGAGACAGACATCAGCCCCAGCATTTT
cdr3_aa: CASSFRDRHQPQHF

j_call: TRBJ2-1
d_call: TRBD2
clone_size: few
v_call: TRBV9
cdr3_nt: TGTGCCAGCAGCGTAGAGGGCGGGGGCAATGAGCAGTTCTTC
cdr3_aa: CASSVEGGGNEQFF

j_call: TRBJ2-5
d_call: .
clone_size: .
v_call: TRBV20-1
cdr3_nt: TGCAGTGCCCGACAGGACAGCTCTCTAGAGACCCAGTACTTC
cdr3_aa: CSARQDSSLETQYF

j_call: TRBJ2-5
d_call: .
clone_size: many
v_call: TRBV4-3
cdr3_nt: TGCGCCAGCAGCCGCCAACAGGGAGAGACCCAGTACTTC
cdr3_aa: CASSRQQGETQYF

j_call: TRBJ2-1
d_call: TRBD2
clone_size: many
v_call: TRBV6-1
cdr3_nt: TGTGCCAGCAGAACTAGCGGGAGAGGCAATGAGCAGTTCTTC
cdr3_aa: CASRTSGRGNEQFF

j_call: TRBJ2-2
d_call: TRBD1
clone_size: once
v_call: TRBV7-2
cdr3_nt: TGTGCCAGCAGCTTAAGTTTTGGGACAGGGGGAACCGGGGAGCTGTTTTTT
cdr3_aa: CASSLSFGTGGTGELFF

j_call: TRBJ1-4
d_call: .
clone_size: .
v_call: TRBV12-3/TRBV12-4
cdr3_nt: TGTGCCAGCAGTTTGGACAGAGTTCGGGAAAAACTGTTTTTT
cdr3_aa: CASSLDRVREKLFF

j_call: TRBJ1-5
d_call: .
clone_size: few
v_call: TRBV28
cdr3_nt: TGTGCCAGCAGTTTATGGAGTCAGCCCCAGCATTTT
cdr3_aa: CASSLWSQPQHF

j_call: TRBJ2-5
d_call: .
clone_size: few
v_call: TRBV24-1
cdr3_nt: TGTGCCACCGGAATCGGGGGACAAGAGACCCAGTACTTC
cdr3_aa: CATGIGGQETQYF

j_call: TRBJ2-3
d_call: .
clone_size: few
v_call: TRBV7-6
cdr3_nt: TGTGCCAGCAGCCAGCGAAGGGGGAGTAGCACAGATACGCAGTATTTT
cdr3_aa: CASSQRRGSSTDTQYF

j_call: TRBJ1-1
d_call: .
clone_size: many
v_call: TRBV7-2
cdr3_nt: TGTGCCAGCAGCTTAGTCCTGAAGGGGAACACTGAAGCTTTCTTT
cdr3_aa: CASSLVLKGNTEAFF

j_call: TRBJ2-3
d_call: .
clone_size: .
v_call: TRBV20-1
cdr3_nt: TGCAGTGCTTTAAAGGGGGGACCCACAGATACGCAGTATTTT
cdr3_aa: CSALKGGPTDTQYF

j_call: TRBJ2-3
d_call: .
clone_size: many
v_call: TRBV7-2
cdr3_nt: TGTGCCAGCAGCTACACAGCAGATACGCAGTATTTT
cdr3_aa: CASSYTADTQYF

j_call: TRBJ1-5
d_call: .
clone_size: many
v_call: TRBV4-3
cdr3_nt: TGCGCCAGCAGCCAAGAAATAAGAACAGGGAGTTGGTCGCCCCAGCATTTT
cdr3_aa: CASSQEIRTGSWSPQHF

j_call: TRBJ1-6
d_call: .
clone_size: .
v_call: TRBV7-8
cdr3_nt: TGTGCCAGCAGCTTAGTCTCCACCGGGGGCTCCTATAATTCACCCCTCCACTTT
cdr3_aa: CASSLVSTGGSYNSPLHF

j_call: TRBJ1-3
d_call: TRBD1
clone_size: .
v_call: TRBV6-5
cdr3_nt: TGTGCCAGCAGTTGGGGACAGTTTGGAAACACCATATATTTT
cdr3_aa: CASSWGQFGNTIYF

j_call: TRBJ2-7
d_call: TRBD1
clone_size: many
v_call: TRBV5-1
cdr3_nt: TGCGCCAGCAGAGGGACAGGGGCAAGCTACGAGCAGTACTTC
cdr3_aa: CASRGTGASYEQYF

j_call: TRBJ1-2
d_call: .
clone_size: many
v_call: TRBV9
cdr3_nt: TGTGCCAGCAGCGTAGGGGGCAGTCTGTATGGTGGCTACACCTTC
cdr3_aa: CASSVGGSLYGGYTF

j_call: TRBJ1-3
d_call: .
clone_size: few
v_call: TRBV11-2
cdr3_nt: TGTGCCAGCAGCGTGACAATCTCTGGAAACACCATATATTTT
cdr3_aa: CASSVTISGNTIYF

j_call: TRBJ2-5
d_call: TRBD2
clone_size: once
v_call: TRBV28
cdr3_nt: TGTGCCAGCAGTCCGACACTAGCGGGAAAAGAGACCCAGTACTTC
cdr3_aa: CASSPTLAGKETQYF

j_call: TRBJ2-1
d_call: TRBD2
clone_size: many
v_call: TRBV6-4
cdr3_nt: TGTGCCAGCCCTTACTCGGGAGCGGGAGGCAATGAGCAGTTCTTC
cdr3_aa: CASPYSGAGGNEQFF

j_call: TRBJ2-3
d_call: TRBD2
clone_size: .
v_call: TRBV4-3
cdr3_nt: TGCGCCAGCAGCCGGTACGCTAGCGGGCAGACGGGCGCAGATACGCAGTATTTT
cdr3_aa: CASSRYASGQTGADTQYF